These T cell receptor beta chains were read from a single sample in a study of CD4 T cells in lung cancer. TCRdb's copy holds only in-frame clones and misses some; the assay was immunoSEQ multiplex PCR. The repertoire has around 11,000 clones, over 60% of them found once; the top ten carry about 16%. The sample was normal lung tissue taken away from the tumor. The receptor source for this set is a man aged 60 to 69 with non-small cell lung cancer. Both conserved end residues are part of each CDR3.

v_gene,CDR3aa
TRBV7-3,CASSRDRHTEAFF
TRBV25-1,CASSEIGTRNYNEQFF
TRBV11-2,CASSLGVSAGGPTDTQYF
TRBV9,CASSVAGAPSGELFF
TRBV18,CASSPSAVANEKLFF
TRBV14,CASSQAQGAREAFF
TRBV7-3,CASSRLGLAGGRDTQYF
TRBV21-1,CASSSRASGYLNEQFF
TRBV30,CAWSDPPQGGKTTNEKLFF
TRBV10-3,CAIGEQGNQGNTIYF
TRBV11-2,CASSLPRGLAKDNEQFF
TRBV28,CASRSTSEFF
TRBV29-1,CSVEDWPGESYNEQFF
TRBV7-7,CASSTSQGWNYGYTF
TRBV7-3,CASSFRGDTQYF
TRBV10-1,CASSDSIPEGAFF
TRBV11-2,CASSLVGHTGELFF
TRBV6-5,CASSYRGNNQPQHF
TRBV21-1,CARGGTGADTDTQYF
TRBV11-3,CASRGGGEQFF
TRBV19,CASSVRQGETQYF
TRBV15,CATSDPGGWFTGELFF
TRBV7-9,CASSPRGLEGANVLTF
TRBV7-9,CASRPDRYNTEAFF
TRBV5-1,CASSPGTLKRKTQYF
TRBV7-8,CASSLSLAGANEQFF
TRBV6-1,CASSEAGTSGYNEQFF
TRBV21-1,CASSFDRNSNQPQHF
TRBV2,CASQQGANYEQYF
TRBV19,CASSHGRGWENQPQHF
TRBV28,CASSLGGASSYEQYF
TRBV11-2,CASAYRGEGGEQYF
TRBV5-1,CASSPETGGRTEAFF
TRBV20-1,CSALAYNEQFF
TRBV10-3,CAISVPTTNTGELFF
TRBV6-5,CASSPRTSGFTQYF
TRBV6-1,CASSALRRTGAAGYTF
TRBV19,CASRPRRSGELFF
TRBV7-9,CASSLPSTGFHRGAVF
TRBV19,CASSIVPSGTSGRRSYNEQFF
TRBV11-3,CASSSPGLDGHNEQFF
TRBV6-6,CASSYQGTEKLFF
TRBV28,CASSPGTSGSPPFF
TRBV29-1,CSVEPLGNEQFF
TRBV2,CASSLGGQGDQPQHF
TRBV7-6,CASSWTAMGTEAFF
TRBV29-1,CSVTSGGWNEQFF
TRBV28,CASRAGGSYNEQFF
TRBV5-1,CASSFGGSYNEQFF
TRBV27,CASSQRQGVTQYF
TRBV27,CARWVAGEESGNTIYF
TRBV10-3,CAISASGSRNEQYF
TRBV9,CASSSGTVSGELFF
TRBV18,CASSPRTGRNNEQFF
TRBV19,CASSRGEGEQFF
TRBV7-9,CASSLRGGGPGTDTQYF
TRBV18,CASSPPRVGDTQYF
TRBV7-3,CASSPTAISSYNEQFF
TRBV5-4,CASSWGSGNHNEQFF